One T cell receptor beta chain is described in this entry. The data originate from a study of blood T cell repertoires in COVID-19. Germline V gene sequence: CDR1 SGHAT, CDR2 FQNNGV. With V trimmed by 5 bases and J by 1 base, 9 bases remained unmatched. CDR3 length: 16 residues. Original processing notes: By means of reference gene primer amplification, nucleated cell counts were estimated. Produced via immunoSEQ multiplex PCR; TCRdb's table is partial and in-frame only. That table gives V, J and clone size, and the DNA gave D and trimming. The sample contains 240,000 or so clones, approximately 84% of which appear only once.

The chain recombines TRBV11-2 with TRBJ2-7, with 9 nucleotides matching TRBD1. This TCR was recovered from a woman older than 75 with acute or convalescent COVID-19. Sequenced: peripheral blood. Here the CDR3 reads CASSRGRDRASYEQYF. Written as DNA, the CDR3 is TGTGCCAGCAGCCGTGGGCGGGACAGGGCATCCTACGAGCAGTACTTC.